This T cell receptor beta chain was observed in a study of EBV T-cell therapy then PD-1 blockade in nasopharyngeal carcinoma. Measured with immunoSEQ multiplex PCR; TCRdb has only the in-frame clones, and not every one. The repertoire holds approximately 25,000 clones, with roughly 84% as singletons. Concerning this clone: Its antigen is undetermined.

The germline V gene encodes CDR1 ENHRY and CDR2 SYGVKD. The CDR3 totals 13 residues. V shed 7 bases and J shed 10 bases, with 19 bases lying between them. As to treatment: AdE1-LMPpoly-expanded autologous EBV-specific T-cell therapy followed by anti-PD-1 nivolumab. The sequence derives from a man aged 35-49 years with nasopharyngeal carcinoma. V gene TRBV10-3 combines with J gene TRBJ1-2, with D maybe TRBD1 (5 bases). Specimen: CD8+ T cells from blood, collected at roughly day 61 from a patient whose treatment included autologous EBV-specific T cells and nivolumab. CDR3 amino acids: CAITGSGSDDYTF. CDR3 nucleotides: TGTGCCATCACGGGCTCAGGGTCTGATGACTACACCTTC.